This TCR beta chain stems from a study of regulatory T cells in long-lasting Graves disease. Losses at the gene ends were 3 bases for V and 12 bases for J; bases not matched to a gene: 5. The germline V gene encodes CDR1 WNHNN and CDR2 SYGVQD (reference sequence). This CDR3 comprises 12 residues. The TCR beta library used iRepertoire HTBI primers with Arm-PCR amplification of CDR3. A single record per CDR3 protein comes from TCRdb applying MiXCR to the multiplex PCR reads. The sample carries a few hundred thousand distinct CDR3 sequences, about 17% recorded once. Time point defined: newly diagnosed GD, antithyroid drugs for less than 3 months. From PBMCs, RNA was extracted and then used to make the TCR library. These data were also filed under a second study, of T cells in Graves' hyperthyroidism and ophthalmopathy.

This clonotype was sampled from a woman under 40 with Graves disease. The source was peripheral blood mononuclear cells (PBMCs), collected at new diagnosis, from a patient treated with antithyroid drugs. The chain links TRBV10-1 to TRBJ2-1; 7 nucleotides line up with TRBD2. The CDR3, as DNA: TGCGCCAGCAGTGATGGGGAGCGGGGGCAGTTCTTC. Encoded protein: CASSDGERGQFF.